The 24 T cell receptor beta chains given below trace back to one sample, sequenced in a study of CD8 T cells in ankylosing spondylitis. Via MiXCR, TCRdb re-called the 5' RACE reads, giving one row per CDR3 protein. This sample has hundreds of thousands of distinct CDR3 sequences, with roughly 8.6% found just once. The sample consisted of blood, either unsorted or a sorted T cell fraction (not recorded which). The receptors derive from a male donor with ankylosing spondylitis or in good health (not recorded which).

This clonotype was found many times. This chain uses TRBV11-2 with TRBJ1-4; the D gene is possibly TRBD1 (5 bases). The CDR3 extends over 15 amino acids. The V end lost 2 bases, the J end lost 7 bases, and 14 bases lay between the germline ends. CDR1 SGHAT and CDR2 FQNNGV come from the germline V gene. For the CDR3, the DNA is TGTGCCAGCAGCTTACCGGCAGTTAGGGGTGAAAAACTGTTTTTT. Translating gives CASSLPAVRGEKLFF.

This clonotype appeared a few times. V gene TRBV10-2 combines with J gene TRBJ1-1, with D unclear. Germline-derived CDR1 and CDR2 are WSHSY and SAAADI. Trimming took off 7 bases at V and 1 base at J, with 7 bases between the two ends. The CDR3 sequence is 12 residues long. The CDR3 here is CASTRANTEAFF. The DNA of the CDR3 is TGCGCCAGCACGAGGGCGAACACTGAAGCTTTCTTT.

The sample holds many counts of this clonotype. The rearrangement uses TRBV5-1 and TRBJ2-2; 7 bases fit TRBD1. Trimming removed 3 bases from V and 3 bases from J; junction bases left unmatched: 5. This CDR3 contains 15 residues. CDR1 and CDR2 from the germline V gene are SGHRS and YFSETQ. Here the CDR3 reads CASSSRTGDTGELFF. The CDR3 DNA is TGCGCCAGCAGCTCCCGCACAGGGGACACCGGGGAGCTGTTTTTT.

In its sample, this clonotype was seen many times. The V gene is TRBV20-1, the J gene TRBJ1-5; D gene ambiguous. The CDR3 is made up of 12 amino acids. CDR1 and CDR2 (germline): DFQATT, SNEGSKA (reference sequence). Trimming stripped 7 bases from V and 6 bases from J, with 13 bases between. Here the CDR3 DNA reads TGCAGTGTGAGGGCCTTGGGTCAGCCCCAGCATTTT. Protein: CSVRALGQPQHF.

This clonotype was found many times. V and J are TRBV30 and TRBJ2-1, with a tentative D call TRBD1 (6 bases). Germline CDR1 and CDR2: GTSNPN and SVGIG (reference sequence). The V end lost 8 bases, the J end lost 1 base, and 15 bases lay between the germline ends. The CDR3 is made up of 14 amino acids. CDR3 amino acids: CARNRENSYNEQFF. The CDR3 nucleotides are TGTGCCCGTAACAGGGAGAATTCCTACAATGAGCAGTTCTTC. Full variable domain (rest looked up from reference TRBV30 and TRBJ2-1): SQTIHQWPATLVQPVGSPLSLECTVEGTSNPNLYWYRQAAGRGLQLLFYSVGIGQISSEVPQNLSASRPQDRQFILSSKKLLLSDSGFYLCARNRENSYNEQFFGPGTRLTVL.

V gene TRBV29-1 combines with J gene TRBJ1-5, with D possibly matching TRBD1 (6 bases). CDR3 length: 12 amino acids. In germline, CDR1 is SQVTM, CDR2 ANQGSEA. The V gene lost 4 bases and the J gene lost 5 bases, with 9 bases spanning the gap. CDR3 region: CSVAGADQPQHF. CDR3 DNA: TGCAGCGTTGCAGGGGCGGATCAGCCCCAGCATTTT.

This clonotype was seen ten or more times. This chain uses TRBV5-1 with TRBJ1-3, with TRBD1 as a possible D gene (6 bases). The V end was cut by 4 bases, the J end by 0 bases, with 17 bases between. The CDR3 covers 17 residues. The germline V gene has CDR1 SGHRS and CDR2 YFSETQ. The CDR3 is CASSPLPTGSSGNTIYF. The CDR3 nucleotides read TGCGCCAGCAGCCCACTCCCGACAGGATCCTCTGGAAACACCATATATTTT. Variable domain in full (rest from reference TRBV5-1 and TRBJ1-3): KAGVTQTPRYLIKTRGQQVTLSCSPISGHRSVSWYQQTPGQGLQFLFEYFSETQRNKGNFPGRFSGRQFSNSRSEMNVSTLELGDSALYLCASSPLPTGSSGNTIYFGEGSWLTVV.

This clonotype was seen repeatedly, ten times or more. This chain connects TRBV5-1 to TRBJ2-1; 7 positions agree with TRBD1. Germline assignment: CDR1 SGHRS and CDR2 YFSETQ. The V and J ends lost 2 bases and 0 bases, in that order; junction bases with no gene match: 5. The CDR3 totals 16 residues. The CDR3 loop is CASSFTGVPSYNEQFF. The CDR3 DNA follows: TGCGCCAGCAGCTTCACAGGGGTCCCCTCCTACAATGAGCAGTTCTTC.

This clonotype was observed at least ten times. The V call is TRBV4-2, the J call TRBJ1-1; D is undetermined. Germline V CDR1 and CDR2: LGHNA, YNFKEQ. V was clipped by 1 base and J by 5 bases, with 11 bases between them. This CDR3 has 14 residues. The CDR3 nucleotides read TGTGCCAGCAGCCAAGTTTGGAATCTAACTGAAGCTTTCTTT. Its protein product is CASSQVWNLTEAFF.

This clonotype was counted a few times. The chain links TRBV2 to TRBJ2-1; D is uncertain. The ends were cut back, 0 bases at V and 4 bases at J, with 7 bases in the middle. Germline V CDR1 and CDR2: SNHLY, FYNNEI. This CDR3 region has 14 residues. The chain's CDR3 is CASSEAGGYNEQFF. In nucleotides, the CDR3 is TGTGCCAGCAGTGAAGCAGGTGGATACAATGAGCAGTTCTTC.

This clonotype was observed a handful of times. The chain has TRBV6-5 and TRBJ1-1; TRBD1 aligns across 8 bases. Germline V gene lookup returns CDR1 MNHEY and CDR2 SVGAGI. The CDR3 loop spans 16 amino acids. Trimming at V came to 2 bases and at J to 0 bases, leaving 5 bases not matched to a gene. The CDR3 is CASSYKTGVMNTEAFF. CDR3 nucleotides: TGTGCCAGCAGTTACAAGACAGGGGTTATGAACACTGAAGCTTTCTTT.

This clonotype was seen ten or more times. The V and J genes are TRBV7-2 and TRBJ2-3, with a weak D call TRBD1 (5 bases). Germline CDR1 reads SGHTA; CDR2 reads FQGNSA. Trimming took 1 base from V and 7 from J, leaving 12 bases between them. CDR3 length: 14 residues. The CDR3 loop reads CASSLGQGDNTQYF. Written as DNA, the CDR3 is TGTGCCAGCAGCTTAGGGCAGGGTGATAATACGCAGTATTTT.

V and J are TRBV27 and TRBJ2-1; D might be TRBD1 (5 bases). From germline, CDR1 is MNHEY and CDR2 SMNVEV (reference sequence). This CDR3 spans 13 amino acids. V was cut by 6 bases and J by 8 bases, with 14 bases left in between. CDR3 sequence: CASRGRVEHEQFF. The CDR3 coding sequence is TGTGCCAGCAGGGGCAGGGTCGAACATGAGCAGTTCTTC.

This clonotype appeared many times. CDR3 loop: CSAQEAIRYSPLHF. CDR3 DNA: TGCAGTGCTCAGGAGGCTATCCGGTATTCACCCCTCCACTTT. This sequence joins TRBV20-1 and TRBJ1-6; D not certain. The CDR3 is made up of 14 amino acids. Germline CDR1 is DFQATT and CDR2 is SNEGSKA (reference sequence). V lost 5 bases, J lost 8 bases, and 16 bases lay in between.

This clonotype was seen at least ten times. V is TRBV4-2 and J is TRBJ2-7; the D gene is possibly TRBD2 (5 bases). CDR1 is LGHNA, CDR2 YNFKEQ, per germline. This CDR3 region has 13 residues. V was clipped by 4 bases and J by 3 bases, with 10 bases between them. CDR3 in amino acids: CASSPGIFYEQYF. Written as DNA, the CDR3 is TGTGCCAGCAGCCCCGGGATCTTCTACGAGCAGTACTTC.

This clonotype was seen many times. V is TRBV20-1 and J is TRBJ2-3, with 11 positions matching TRBD2. The V segment lost 0 bases and the J segment 3 bases; nucleotides outside the gene matches: 5. The CDR3 spans 16 residues. Germline assignment: CDR1 DFQATT and CDR2 SNEGSKA (reference sequence). The CDR3 coding sequence is TGCAGTGCTAGAGATAGCCGACTAGCGGGGACAGATACGCAGTATTTT. Translation gives CSARDSRLAGTDTQYF.

This clonotype was picked up a small number of times. V is TRBV4-3 and J is TRBJ2-7; D call uncertain. CDR1 LGHNA and CDR2 YSLEER come from the germline V gene. The V end lost 1 base, the J end lost 7 bases, and 14 bases lay between the germline ends. CDR3 length equals 14 residues. This CDR3 reads CASSQGERSGEQYF. CDR3 nucleotide sequence: TGCGCCAGCAGCCAAGGGGAACGAAGTGGGGAGCAGTACTTC.

This clonotype was seen ten or more times. CDR3 nucleotide sequence: TGTGCCACCAGCGGATCCCGGCGGTTAGGGGCCAACACAGATACGCAGTATTTT. It yields the protein CATSGSRRLGANTDTQYF. The gene calls are TRBV15 and TRBJ2-3; D perhaps matches TRBD1 (5 bases). CDR3 length equals 18 residues. Germline-derived CDR1 and CDR2 are LNHNV and YYDKDF (reference sequence). Trimming cost V 5 bases and J 2 bases, with 23 bases left between them.

This clonotype was observed many times. The CDR3 loop is CSASMPLTDTQYF. The CDR3, as DNA: TGCAGTGCTAGCATGCCCCTCACAGATACGCAGTATTTT. The gene calls are TRBV20-1 and TRBJ2-3, with D hard to call. Per germline, CDR1 DFQATT and CDR2 SNEGSKA (reference sequence). The CDR3 sequence is 13 residues long. The germline V and J ends were trimmed by 3 bases and 2 bases, with 9 bases remaining between them.

This clonotype was detected many times. This chain links TRBV30 with TRBJ2-1; D unresolved. Trimming stripped 3 bases from V and 7 bases from J, with 10 bases between. The CDR3 is made up of 12 amino acids. The V gene's germline CDR1 is GTSNPN and CDR2 SVGIG (reference sequence). Here the CDR3 reads CAWSLLGNEQFF. The CDR3 DNA sequence: TGTGCCTGGAGCCTCTTGGGAAATGAGCAGTTCTTC.

This clonotype was recorded many times. The rearrangement uses TRBV25-1 and TRBJ1-1; D perhaps matches TRBD1 (5 bases). There are 17 residues in the CDR3. The germline gives CDR1 MGHDK, CDR2 SYGVNS. V gave up 1 base and J gave up 1 base, with 16 bases separating them. CDR3 sequence: CASSESPQKGRNTEAFF. The CDR3 DNA is TGTGCCAGCAGTGAATCCCCCCAGAAGGGGAGGAACACTGAAGCTTTCTTT.

The chain carries TRBV5-1 and TRBJ2-2; D may match TRBD1 or TRBD2 (5 bases each). The CDR3 runs 17 residues. Germline CDR1 reads SGHRS; CDR2 reads YFSETQ. V gave up 0 bases and J gave up 6 bases, with 18 bases separating them. CDR3 coding DNA: TGCGCCAGCAGCTTGGAGGCGGGCCTAAGGGGTGCCGGGGAGCTGTTTTTT. Its translation: CASSLEAGLRGAGELFF.

This clonotype occurred many times. Here the CDR3 DNA reads TGTGCCAGCAGTCTGCCAGGCAATGAGCAGTTCTTC. As protein: CASSLPGNEQFF. The chain is built from TRBV12-3 or TRBV12-4 and TRBJ2-1, with no clear D. V gave up 5 bases and J gave up 6 bases, with 8 bases separating them. This CDR3 has 12 amino acids.

This clonotype was seen ten or more times. The V and J genes are TRBV12-3 or TRBV12-4 and TRBJ2-7; tentatively, D is TRBD1 (6 bases). CDR3 size: 13 residues. The germline V and J ends were trimmed by 8 bases and 3 bases, with 14 bases remaining between them. CDR3 amino acids: CASRSQGLYEQYF. As DNA, the CDR3 is TGTGCCAGCCGATCCCAGGGGCTCTACGAGCAGTACTTC.